This TCR beta chain was recovered during a study of blood T cells in healthy people across ages. Only one count was recorded for this clonotype. Sequence at one end of the junction differs from germline and may be a read error. PCR was performed a second time for about 6 to 11 cycles using a sample-barcoded 5' primer and a J-beta primer mix. MiXCR was run by TCRdb on the 5' RACE reads, yielding one entry per CDR3 protein. The sample consists of about 680,000 distinct CDR3 sequences, around 45% of them appearing once. CDR1 and CDR2 (germline): SEHNR, FQNEAQ (reference sequence). There are 15 residues in the CDR3.

V usage is TRBV7-9 and J usage is TRBJ2-2; 7 nucleotides line up with TRBD2. The sample was blood. This receptor was obtained from a woman aged 55-69 years in good health. The CDR3: CASSWGGGGGNEQFF. CDR3 bases: TGTGCCAGCAGCTGGGGGGGGGGAGGTGGTAATGAGCAGTTTTTT.